This T cell receptor beta chain was observed in a study of regulatory T cells in long-lasting Graves disease. Across the whole study: Graves' patients with a new diagnosis had received antithyroid drugs under 3 months.

This clonotype showed up just a few times. The time point was: newly diagnosed GD, antithyroid drugs for less than 3 months. There was RNA extracted from PBMCs, and the TCR library was made from it. Germline CDR1 is KGHDR and CDR2 is SFDVKD. CDR3 length: 17 residues. Losses at the gene ends were 5 bases for V and 0 bases for J; bases not matched to a gene: 10. Combining iRepertoire HTBI primers with Arm-PCR of CDR3 regions, the authors built TCR beta libraries. TCRdb redid the calling of the multiplex PCR reads with MiXCR, one entry per CDR3 protein. The sample yields around 480,000 distinct CDR3 sequences, about 16% seen once. The sample also formed part of further work on T cells in Graves' hyperthyroidism and ophthalmopathy. Per that study: An initial round of RT-PCR targeting the TCR CDR3 relied on the HTBI primer set. Clonotypes that were expanded in thyroid above 0.001 mostly appeared in blood too.

This clonotype was obtained from a woman aged 40-60 years with Graves disease. Sequencing used peripheral blood mononuclear cells (PBMCs), obtained at new diagnosis, from a patient treated with antithyroid drugs. This rearrangement joins TRBV24-1 to TRBJ2-3; TRBD1 agrees at 7 bases. CDR3 sequence (DNA): TGTGCCACCAGTGCATCCATCGGGACAGCCAGCACAGATACGCAGTATTTT. It encodes CATSASIGTASTDTQYF.